This passage covers 12 T cell receptor beta chains from one sample sequenced in a study of blood T cell repertoires in COVID-19. Measured with immunoSEQ multiplex PCR; TCRdb has only the in-frame clones, and not every one. The data show 20,000 to 25,000 clones, about 73% seen once. Sequences were obtained from peripheral blood. The origin of the receptors is a human donor in a cohort sampled during active or convalescent COVID-19.

The chain carries TRBV21-1 and TRBJ2-7; TRBD1, the table's D call, lacks a check against the DNA. TRBV21-1 is a recognized pseudogene. This CDR3 is 22 amino acids long. Here the CDR3 reads CASSKSAFISRVGTGRDGEQYF. The CDR3 nucleotides are TGTGCCAGCAGCAAATCGGCTTTTATCTCCAGGGTCGGGACAGGGAGGGACGGGGAGCAGTACTTC.

The chain uses TRBV27 and TRBJ2-1, with 9 bases fitting TRBD1. This CDR3 has 15 residues. J gave up 4 bases and V 5 bases, and 6 bases lay outside the gene matches. Germline V gene sequence: CDR1 MNHEY, CDR2 SMNVEV (reference sequence). The CDR3 sequence: CASSPGQGTYNEQFF. The CDR3 nucleotides read TGTGCCAGCAGTCCCGGACAGGGGACGTACAATGAGCAGTTCTTC.

J is TRBJ1-2 and V is TRBV7-2; 10 bases agree with TRBD1. Per the germline V gene, CDR1 is SGHTA and CDR2 is FQGNSA. The ends lost 1 base at V and 2 bases at J; junction bases unmatched: 7. CDR3 length: 17 amino acids. This CDR3 reads CASSLEGGTGANYGYTF. Here the CDR3 DNA reads TGTGCCAGCAGCTTAGAGGGGGGGACAGGGGCAAACTATGGCTACACCTTC.

In this sample, this clone turned up a few times. The J gene is TRBJ1-5, the V gene TRBV28; D call uncertain. The ends were cut back, 4 bases at V and 9 bases at J, with 10 bases in the middle. The CDR3 contains 12 residues. From germline, CDR1 is MDHEN and CDR2 SYDVKM. CDR3 DNA: TGTGCCAGCAGTTCCCCCTACGTGCCCCAGCATTTT. Its protein is CASSSPYVPQHF. Using reference TRBV28 and TRBJ1-5 for the parts outside the CDR3, the full variable domain is DVKVTQSSRYLVKRTGEKVFLECVQDMDHENMFWYRQDPGLGLRLIYFSYDVKMKEKGDIPEGYSVSREKKERFSLILESASTNQTSMYLCASSSPYVPQHFGDGTRLSIL.

V is TRBV3-1 (or the pseudogene TRBV3-2) and J is TRBJ2-1; TRBD1 is a possible D gene (5 bases). V lost 0 bases and J 2 bases, leaving 11 bases between the germline ends. Germline-derived CDR1 and CDR2 are LGHDT and YNNKEL (reference sequence). There are 16 residues in the CDR3. The CDR3 reads CASSQEVRAPYNEQFF. Written as DNA, the CDR3 is TGTGCCAGCAGCCAAGAGGTCAGGGCCCCCTACAATGAGCAGTTCTTC.

The chain recombines TRBV2 with TRBJ2-1; 13 bases match TRBD2. Germline loops: CDR1 SNHLY, CDR2 FYNNEI. The CDR3 covers 15 residues. The V and J ends lost 6 bases and 9 bases, in that order; junction bases with no gene match: 8. The CDR3 DNA follows: TGTGCCAGCAGACCCACTAGCGGGAGGGCCCTTGAGCAGTTCTTC. Translation: CASRPTSGRALEQFF.

The V gene is TRBV19, the J gene TRBJ2-7; no firm D call. The CDR3 is 17 amino acids. V dropped 1 base and J dropped 2 bases, with 18 bases sitting between them. Germline lookup yields CDR1 LNHDA and CDR2 SQIVND (reference sequence). Here the CDR3 reads CASSIGAFRRSAYEQYF. The CDR3 DNA reads TGTGCCAGTAGTATAGGCGCGTTTCGGCGGAGTGCCTACGAGCAGTACTTC.

The chain links TRBV6-1 to TRBJ2-7; weak D call: TRBD2 (7 bases). CDR3 size: 15 residues. Germline CDR1 is MNHNS and CDR2 is SASEGT. The ends were cut back, 3 bases at V and 4 bases at J, with 16 bases in the middle. CDR3 in DNA: TGTGCCAGCAGTGACGCAGCGGGGCAGGGGTACGAGCAGTACTTC. It yields the protein CASSDAAGQGYEQYF.

The chain is built from TRBV19 and TRBJ2-4, with 11 bases aligning to TRBD2. This CDR3 is built from 20 residues. CDR1 LNHDA and CDR2 SQIVND come from the germline V gene (reference sequence). The V segment lost 5 bases and the J segment 1 base; nucleotides outside the gene matches: 16. The DNA of the CDR3 is TGTGCCAGTAGTGAGACGGGACTAGCGGTCCTGCAGGGGGCCAAAAACATTCAGTACTTC. Protein sequence: CASSETGLAVLQGAKNIQYF.

The chain carries TRBV10-1 and TRBJ2-7; TRBD2 is a possible D gene (6 bases). CDR1 is WNHNN, CDR2 SYGVQD, per germline (reference sequence). With 0 bases removed from V and 2 bases from J, the gap between germline ends came to 11 bases. This CDR3 spans 15 amino acids. CDR3 region: CASSESSAGTYEQYF. CDR3 DNA sequence: TGCGCCAGCAGTGAGTCTAGCGCGGGAACCTACGAGCAGTACTTC.

The rearrangement links TRBV9 to TRBJ2-5, with a weak D call TRBD1 (6 bases). This CDR3 has 16 residues. In germline, CDR1 is SGDLS, CDR2 YYNGEE. Between the trimmed V and J ends, which lost 3 bases and 2 bases, there was a span of 17 bases. CDR3 bases: TGTGCCAGCAGCGCCAGGGGACACGGCGAGCAAGAGACCCAGTACTTC. Residues: CASSARGHGEQETQYF.

The chain recombines TRBV5-1 with TRBJ1-1, with TRBD1 matching over 7 bases. Germline assignment: CDR1 SGHRS and CDR2 YFSETQ. This CDR3 comprises 15 residues. Trimming took 4 bases from V and 3 from J; bases not matched to a gene: 9. The CDR3 region has the DNA TGCGCCAGCAGCGACCACAGGGGAGCTTACACTGAAGCTTTCTTT. Translation gives CASSDHRGAYTEAFF.